The clone carrying this TCR beta chain was counted at least ten times. Its antigen is undetermined. These data are taken from a study of T cells in Graves' hyperthyroidism and ophthalmopathy. Each 10 ml fresh peripheral blood draw supplied the PBMCs. Amplified regions were TCR beta CDR3 sequences from RNA transcripts. When the TCR CDR3 underwent first-round RT-PCR, the HTBI primer set was used. In TCRdb, the multiplex PCR reads were re-called with MiXCR into one record per CDR3 protein. The sample has around 620,000 distinct CDR3 sequences; about 14% are singletons. The germline V gene encodes CDR1 PRHDT and CDR2 FYEKMQ (reference sequence). The V and J ends lost 5 bases and 5 bases, in that order; junction bases with no gene match: 17. The CDR3 runs 18 residues. Findings and limits, study-wide: The model forecast ophthalmopathy, anticipating it by a median roughly 6 months before onset. A model of 13 V-J features distinguished ophthalmopathy from stable hyperthyroidism.

The sample consisted of blood. The V and J genes are TRBV13 and TRBJ2-7, with 11 bases that match TRBD2. The receptor was isolated from a woman aged 18 to 35 with Graves' ophthalmopathy. The CDR3 loop reads CASSPLAGGPGAPNEQYF. The CDR3 nucleotides read TGTGCCAGCAGCCCCTTAGCGGGAGGGCCGGGGGCCCCTAACGAGCAGTACTTC. Looking up the rest from reference TRBV13 and TRBJ2-7 gives the full variable domain: AAGVIQSPRHLIKEKRETATLKCYPIPRHDTVYWYQQGPGQDPQFLISFYEKMQSDKGSIPDRFSAQQFSDYHSELNMSSLELGDSALYFCASSPLAGGPGAPNEQYFGPGTRLTVT.